These 9 T cell receptor beta chains were all obtained from the same sample, sequenced in a study of T cell responses to AZD1222 COVID-19 vaccine. Using immunoSEQ multiplex PCR, the repertoire was profiled, and TCRdb retains in-frame clones only, with some absent. The sample consists of 65,000 to 85,000 clones, more than 70% of them appearing once. The input for sequencing was peripheral blood, taken on day 0 of AZD1222 vaccination. The receptors originated from an adult in good health.

This clone appeared a single time. This chain links TRBV2 with TRBJ1-2; 12 bases fit TRBD1. The V gene's germline CDR1 is SNHLY and CDR2 FYNNEI. Losses at the gene ends were 5 bases for V and 3 bases for J; bases not matched to a gene: 4. CDR3 length equals 15 residues. The DNA of the CDR3 is TGTGCCAGCAGTTGGGACAGGGGGCGCCACTATGGCTACACCTTC. It translates to CASSWDRGRHYGYTF.

This clone was detected only once. This sequence joins TRBV10-2 and TRBJ1-1; 9 bases are shared with TRBD1. The V gene's germline CDR1 is WSHSY and CDR2 SAAADI. The CDR3 length is 17 residues. Trimming at V came to 2 bases and at J to 3 bases, leaving 10 bases not matched to a gene. The CDR3, as DNA: TGCGCCAGCAGTGAGGGAGGACAGGGGTTGAGTTACACTGAAGCTTTCTTT. Translating gives CASSEGGQGLSYTEAFF.

The genes are TRBV18 and TRBJ2-5, with D unclear. V was pared by 2 bases and J by 2 bases, with 9 bases between. CDR3 length: 14 residues. CDR1 and CDR2 (germline): KGHSH, LQKENI. The CDR3 region has the DNA TGTGCCAGCTCACCAGTCCCAGAGCAAGAGACCCAGTACTTC. Protein product: CASSPVPEQETQYF.

The chain links TRBV5-5 to TRBJ1-2; D remains unclear. Germline CDR1 reads SGHKS; CDR2 reads YYEKEE (reference sequence). Trimming cost V 4 bases and J 8 bases, with 18 bases left between them. The CDR3 contains 14 residues. CDR3 sequence: CASSPPETSGGYTF. CDR3 nucleotide sequence: TGTGCCAGCAGCCCCCCGGAGACTTCGGGGGGCTACACCTTC.

This chain uses TRBV19 with TRBJ2-6; D is undetermined. Germline V gives CDR1 LNHDA, CDR2 SQIVND (reference sequence). V lost 5 bases and J lost 0, with 5 bases in between. The CDR3 covers 14 residues. The CDR3 region is CASSFPSGANVLTF. CDR3 nucleotide sequence: TGTGCCAGTAGTTTTCCCTCTGGGGCCAACGTCCTGACTTTC.

The chain has TRBV15 and TRBJ2-7; D not resolved. CDR3 length equals 16 residues. CDR1 is LNHNV, CDR2 YYDKDF, per germline (reference sequence). Between the trimmed V and J ends, which lost 3 bases and 2 bases, there was a span of 17 bases. CDR3 sequence (DNA): TGTGCCACCAGCAGGATACTCCCTGCACGAACCTACGAGCAGTACTTC. Translated, it gives CATSRILPARTYEQYF.

The gene calls are TRBV6-5 and TRBJ2-7, with TRBD1 matching 9 bases. J lost 4 bases, V lost 7 bases, and 8 bases had no gene match. This CDR3 is built from 14 residues. CDR1 and CDR2 from the germline V gene are MNHEY and SVGAGI. CDR3: CASTPGTGRYEQYF. The CDR3, as DNA: TGTGCCAGCACCCCCGGGACAGGGCGATACGAGCAGTACTTC.

This chain links TRBV9 with TRBJ2-1; D is possibly TRBD2 (5 bases). The CDR3 length is 16 residues. The germline V gene has CDR1 SGDLS and CDR2 YYNGEE. The germline V and J ends were trimmed by 4 bases and 5 bases, with 19 bases remaining between them. CDR3 sequence reads: CASSLAALAGNNEQFF. The CDR3 DNA reads TGTGCCAGCAGCCTGGCGGCGCTAGCAGGAAACAATGAGCAGTTCTTC.

This clone was seen once. CDR3 nucleotides: TGTGCCAGCACAGGGCCCCCACAGGGTAGGGGCACAGATACGCAGTATTTT. This encodes CASTGPPQGRGTDTQYF. The rearrangement uses TRBV11-2 and TRBJ2-3; weak D call: TRBD1 (6 bases). The V gene lost 7 bases and the J gene lost 1 base, with 21 bases spanning the gap. CDR3 length: 17 residues. CDR1 and CDR2 from the germline V gene are SGHAT and FQNNGV.